This TCR beta chain was documented in a study of shared clonotypes between healthy human individuals. In the study overall: Every donor yielded three CD4 naive, three CD4 memory, two CD8 naive and one CD8 memory plate.

The repertoire was sequenced with immunoSEQ multiplex PCR; TCRdb's copy has only in-frame clones and lacks some. The data hold roughly 2,300,000 clones, with around 93% observed a single time. As concerns this clone: Its antigen is as yet unknown.

Study results and limitations: Sampling included only blood; tissue repertoires likely differ.

The sequence was obtained from a young man in good health. Some clones in this sample may be carry-over from other donors' samples. The sample comprised naive CD4+ T cells from PBMCs. Regarding subset: CD45RA+ positively selected.

This chain's CDR3 is CASSQGPGQYYEQYF. The CDR3 region has the DNA TGTGCCAGCAGCCAGGGTCCGGGACAGTACTACGAGCAGTACTTC. The rearrangement joins TRBV7-3 to TRBJ2-7, with 7 bases aligning to TRBD1. The junction had 10 bases not matched to a gene; V was cut back by 5 bases and J by 3 bases. Germline CDR1 is SGHTA and CDR2 is FQGTGA. This CDR3 is built from 15 residues.